One sample yielded the 30 T cell receptor beta chains listed below, sequenced in a study of cytomegalovirus exposure and HLA in healthy donors. Both 60 Vbeta primers and 13 Jbeta primers went into the PCR. The assay was immunoSEQ multiplex PCR, and TCRdb's table has in-frame clones only and misses some. Of over 150,000 clones listed, roughly 80% are singletons. Sequencing used PBMCs. These receptors originate from a human donor in good health.

The chain employs TRBV5-8 and TRBJ2-2; 9 bases fit TRBD1. The V segment lost 2 bases and the J segment 4 bases; nucleotides outside the gene matches: 3. Per the germline V gene, CDR1 is SGHTS and CDR2 is YDEGEE. The CDR3 sequence is 15 residues long. DNA for the CDR3: TGTGCCAGCAGCTTACCGGGACAGGGCACCGGGGAGCTGTTTTTT. Translating gives CASSLPGQGTGELFF.

The J gene is TRBJ1-1, the V gene TRBV29-1; D is unclear. Germline CDR1 SQVTM, CDR2 ANQGSEA. The CDR3 spans 13 residues. The ends were cut back, 7 bases at V and 0 bases at J, with 12 bases in the middle. The CDR3, as DNA: TGCAGCGCCGACGACACCATGAACACTGAAGCTTTCTTT. Translated: CSADDTMNTEAFF.

The table lists this clone with a count of one. V usage is TRBV5-1 and J usage is TRBJ1-6; D unclear. Germline V CDR1 and CDR2: SGHRS, YFSETQ. There are 15 residues in the CDR3. V gave up 4 bases and J gave up 5 bases, with 13 bases separating them. CDR3 coding DNA: TGCGCCAGCAGCCGCGTCGGGGTGGATAATTCACCCCTCCACTTT. As protein: CASSRVGVDNSPLHF.

This chain links TRBV28 with TRBJ2-7; possibly TRBD2 for D (6 bases). With 8 bases removed from V and 2 bases from J, the gap between germline ends came to 19 bases. The CDR3 is made up of 15 amino acids. The germline gives CDR1 MDHEN, CDR2 SYDVKM. In DNA, the CDR3 is TGTGCCAGCTCATTGGGGGGACCCCCACCCTACGAGCAGTACTTC. Amino acid sequence: CASSLGGPPPYEQYF.

Only a few counts were recorded for this clone. The CDR3 nucleotides read TGTGCCAGCAGGAGGAGTGGGGGCCCGAACACCGGGGAGCTGTTTTTT. It translates to CASRRSGGPNTGELFF. The chain carries TRBV7-9 and TRBJ2-2, with D possibly TRBD1 on 6 matching bases. The CDR3 contains 16 residues. Trimming took 6 bases from V and 0 from J, leaving 14 bases between them. Germline V gene lookup returns CDR1 SEHNR and CDR2 FQNEAQ (reference sequence). Using reference TRBV7-9 and TRBJ2-2 for the parts outside the CDR3, the full variable domain is DTGVSQNPRHKITKRGQNVTFRCDPISEHNRLYWYRQTLGQGPEFLTYFQNEAQLEKSRLLSDRFSAERPKGSFSTLEIQRTEQGDSAMYLCASRRSGGPNTGELFFGEGSRLTVL.

CDR3 nucleotide sequence: TGTGCCAGCAGGAGGGGACAGAATAATTCACCCCTCCACTTT. Its translation: CASRRGQNNSPLHF. The chain carries TRBV6-5 and TRBJ1-6; 7 nucleotides line up with TRBD1. Germline V lookup: CDR1 MNHEY, CDR2 SVGAGI. The CDR3 covers 14 residues. Losses at the gene ends were 6 bases for V and 5 bases for J; bases not matched to a gene: 4.

CDR3 region: CATSRVAGALVTGELFF. For the CDR3, the DNA is TGTGCCACCAGCAGAGTAGCGGGGGCCCTGGTTACCGGGGAGCTGTTTTTT. V usage is TRBV15 and J usage is TRBJ2-2; 9 nucleotides match TRBD2. The CDR3 covers 17 residues. CDR1 is LNHNV, CDR2 YYDKDF, per germline (reference sequence). J was trimmed by 5 bases and V by 1 base; bases with no gene match: 8.

In its sample, this clone was seen a few times. The genes are TRBV10-3 and TRBJ1-4; no firm D call. V dropped 3 bases and J dropped 8 bases, with 10 bases sitting between them. Per the germline V gene, CDR1 is ENHRY and CDR2 is SYGVKD. There are 13 residues in the CDR3. This CDR3 is CAISESEGEKLFF. The CDR3 DNA reads TGTGCCATCAGTGAATCGGAGGGCGAAAAACTGTTTTTT.

This chain joins TRBV7-2 and TRBJ2-3; D possibly corresponds to TRBD2 (6 bases). In germline, CDR1 is SGHTA, CDR2 FQGNSA. The ends were cut back, 5 bases at V and 10 bases at J, with 16 bases in the middle. The CDR3 spans 13 residues. The CDR3, as DNA: TGTGCCAGCAGCCCGGGACTTTCGGGGTCGCAGTATTTT. Protein product: CASSPGLSGSQYF.

This chain uses TRBV10-2 with TRBJ2-7, with TRBD2 identical over 7 bases. Germline-derived CDR1 and CDR2 are WSHSY and SAAADI. J was trimmed by 0 bases and V by 7 bases; bases with no gene match: 9. CDR3 length equals 15 residues. The chain's CDR3 is CASTPGGGFSYEQYF. The CDR3 DNA reads as TGCGCCAGCACCCCTGGGGGGGGGTTCTCCTACGAGCAGTACTTC.

The rearrangement joins TRBV2 to TRBJ2-6; perhaps TRBD1 as D (5 bases). Germline assignment: CDR1 SNHLY and CDR2 FYNNEI. Deletions cut 5 bases from V and 0 bases from J, with 11 bases between. CDR3 length: 16 residues. This CDR3 is CASSPTVNSGANVLTF. CDR3 bases: TGTGCCAGCAGTCCGACAGTAAACTCTGGGGCCAACGTCCTGACTTTC.

This clone was counted a single time. This rearrangement joins TRBV6-1 to TRBJ2-7; possible D gene TRBD1, 6 bases. The CDR3 is 15 residues long. Germline assignment: CDR1 MNHNS and CDR2 SASEGT. With 3 bases removed from V and 0 bases from J, the gap between germline ends came to 12 bases. The CDR3 sequence is CASSETGTLSYEQYF. CDR3 DNA: TGTGCCAGCAGTGAGACCGGGACACTCTCCTACGAGCAGTACTTC.

This rearrangement joins TRBV11-3 to TRBJ1-1; maybe TRBD1 (5 bases). The V and J ends lost 5 bases and 4 bases respectively, with 11 bases between them. Germline V gives CDR1 SGHNT, CDR2 YENEEA. This CDR3 is 13 amino acids long. CDR3 sequence reads: CASSQGGTTEAFF. For the CDR3, the DNA is TGTGCCAGCAGCCAGGGAGGGACCACTGAAGCTTTCTTT.

The chain couples TRBV2 to TRBJ1-5; the D gene is possibly TRBD1 (6 bases). This CDR3 contains 15 residues. Germline CDR1 and CDR2: SNHLY and FYNNEI. Trimming took 5 bases from V and 3 from J, leaving 14 bases between them. The CDR3 bases are TGTGCCAGCAGTTGGGCAGGGGTCTTCAATCAGCCCCAGCATTTT. Its protein product is CASSWAGVFNQPQHF.

The chain has TRBV15 and TRBJ1-5, with D unresolved. Per germline, CDR1 LNHNV and CDR2 YYDKDF (reference sequence). CDR3 length: 15 amino acids. Trimming took 5 bases from V and 0 from J, leaving 11 bases between them. This chain's CDR3 is CATSAGGFSNQPQHF. CDR3 nucleotide sequence: TGTGCCACCAGCGCCGGAGGGTTTAGCAATCAGCCCCAGCATTTT. The variable domain in full, completed from reference TRBV15 and TRBJ1-5, reads DAMVIQNPRYQVTQFGKPVTLSCSQTLNHNVMYWYQQKSSQAPKLLFHYYDKDFNNEADTPDNFQSRRPNTSFCFLDIRSPGLGDTAMYLCATSAGGFSNQPQHFGDGTRLSIL.

The CDR3 reads CASREPGVAGGREQFF. CDR3 coding DNA: TGTGCCAGCAGGGAACCGGGAGTAGCGGGGGGGCGAGAGCAGTTCTTC. The chain joins TRBV2 to TRBJ2-1, with 11 positions matching TRBD2. The germline V gene encodes CDR1 SNHLY and CDR2 FYNNEI. CDR3 length: 16 amino acids. With V trimmed by 6 bases and J by 10 bases, 14 bases remained unmatched.

The genes are TRBV28 and TRBJ2-7; a possible D gene is TRBD1 (5 bases). Germline-derived CDR1 and CDR2 are MDHEN and SYDVKM. V was shortened by 2 bases and J by 6 bases, with 20 bases between the two germline ends. The CDR3 loop spans 16 amino acids. CDR3 in amino acids: CASSLRGPAQPPEQYF. In nucleotides, the CDR3 is TGTGCCAGCAGTTTAAGGGGCCCCGCCCAACCCCCCGAGCAGTACTTC.

The chain is built from TRBV11-2 and TRBJ2-1, with TRBD2 matching over 13 bases. Trimming took 1 base from V and 5 from J; bases not matched to a gene: 5. CDR1 and CDR2 from the germline V gene are SGHAT and FQNNGV. This CDR3 contains 17 residues. The CDR3 nucleotides are TGTGCCAGCAGCTTAGGTACGGGACTAGCGGGGAACAATGAGCAGTTCTTC. Translating it yields CASSLGTGLAGNNEQFF.

This clone was observed a single time. This sequence joins TRBV6-5 and TRBJ1-2; D perhaps matches TRBD1 (6 bases). The CDR3 consists of 16 residues. The germline V gene has CDR1 MNHEY and CDR2 SVGAGI. V dropped 2 bases and J dropped 2 bases, with 15 bases sitting between them. Written as DNA, the CDR3 is TGTGCCAGCAGTTACGGGCCATGGGGGGGCAACTATGGCTACACCTTC. This gives the protein CASSYGPWGGNYGYTF.

The J gene is TRBJ1-4, the V gene TRBV4-3, with 9 bases fitting TRBD1. V lost 4 bases, J lost 2 bases, and 23 bases stayed unmatched. The germline CDR1 and CDR2 sequences are LGHNA and YSLEER. CDR3 length: 22 residues. The CDR3 sequence: CASSPSKGGTGLYSWTNEKLFF. Here the CDR3 DNA reads TGCGCCAGCAGCCCTAGTAAGGGGGGGACAGGGCTATATTCCTGGACTAATGAAAAACTGTTTTTT.

This chain connects TRBV28 to TRBJ2-5; the match to TRBD2 covers 10 bases. CDR3 length: 15 amino acids. From germline, CDR1 is MDHEN and CDR2 SYDVKM. Trimming at V came to 3 bases and at J to 5 bases, leaving 6 bases not matched to a gene. CDR3 coding DNA: TGTGCCAGCAGTTTTCTAGCGGGGGTCCGGGAGACCCAGTACTTC. Translating gives CASSFLAGVRETQYF.

This rearrangement joins TRBV21-1 to TRBJ2-1; the table's D call, TRBD2, has no DNA check behind it. TRBV21-1 is shown as a pseudogene. The CDR3 spans 18 residues. CDR3: CASSYSSGGAGCCDEQFF. CDR3 DNA: TGTGCCAGCAGCTATTCTAGCGGGGGGGCTGGGTGTTGCGATGAGCAGTTCTTC.

The rearrangement links TRBV7-2 to TRBJ2-5; the match to TRBD2 covers 12 bases. Germline V gene lookup returns CDR1 SGHTA and CDR2 FQGNSA. The CDR3 runs 14 residues. Trimming removed 1 base from V and 7 bases from J; junction bases left unmatched: 1. The CDR3 loop reads CASSLGLAGATQYF. Written as DNA, the CDR3 is TGTGCCAGCAGCTTAGGACTAGCGGGGGCGACCCAGTACTTC.

The rearrangement uses TRBV2 and TRBJ2-3, with 7 bases that match TRBD1. This CDR3 comprises 14 residues. Looked up from germline, CDR1 is SNHLY and CDR2 is FYNNEI. V was clipped by 8 bases and J by 1 base; unmatched bases: 6. CDR3 sequence reads: CASGRDSGTDTQYF. The CDR3 DNA follows: TGTGCCAGCGGACGGGACAGTGGCACAGATACGCAGTATTTT.

V usage is TRBV11-3 and J usage is TRBJ1-1; D is undetermined. Germline V lookup: CDR1 SGHNT, CDR2 YENEEA. V lost 6 bases to trimming and J lost 9 bases, with 14 bases between them. This CDR3 region has 12 residues. The CDR3 DNA is TGTGCCAGCAGGCCATTTTCTGAGCAAGCTTTCTTT. It is translated as CASRPFSEQAFF.

The chain couples TRBV10-3 to TRBJ2-1; 7 bases align to TRBD2. CDR3 length: 14 residues. The J segment lost 4 bases and the V segment lost 4 bases, leaving 4 bases of the junction unmatched. CDR1 is ENHRY, CDR2 SYGVKD, per germline. The CDR3 is CAISGTGGYNEQFF. The CDR3 coding sequence is TGTGCCATCAGTGGAACGGGGGGATACAATGAGCAGTTCTTC.

The rearrangement links TRBV15 to TRBJ2-7; D is perhaps TRBD1 (6 bases). Trimming stripped 3 bases from V and 3 bases from J, with 15 bases between. Germline CDR1 reads LNHNV; CDR2 reads YYDKDF (reference sequence). The length of the CDR3 is 15 residues. CDR3 sequence: CATSRSGDTLYEQYF. As DNA, the CDR3 is TGTGCCACCAGCAGGAGTGGGGACACCCTCTACGAGCAGTACTTC.

In this sample, this clone turned up a few times. The chain is built from TRBV7-6 and TRBJ1-1; TRBD1 might be the D (6 bases). CDR1 and CDR2 (germline): SGHVS, FNYEAQ. The CDR3 has 16 amino acids. The V and J ends lost 5 bases and 0 bases respectively, with 16 bases between them. The CDR3 bases are TGTGCCAGCAGCCCAGCGGGGACACATATGAACACTGAAGCTTTCTTT. Amino acids: CASSPAGTHMNTEAFF.

The J gene is TRBJ2-7, the V gene TRBV1; TRBD1, the table's D call, lacks a check against the DNA. TRBV1 is a known pseudogene. CDR3 length equals 17 residues. The DNA for the CDR3 is TGCACCAGCACCCGAACCCGACAGGGTTCATTGGTCTACGAGCAGTACTTC. Translation: CTSTRTRQGSLVYEQYF.

The chain joins TRBV7-6 to TRBJ2-7; a possible D gene is TRBD2 (5 bases). CDR1 is SGHVS, CDR2 FNYEAQ, per germline. V gave up 0 bases and J gave up 7 bases, with 10 bases separating them. The CDR3 has 13 residues. For the CDR3, the DNA is TGTGCCAGCAGCTTAGCTAGCGCGGAGGAGCAGTACTTC. Its protein product is CASSLASAEEQYF.